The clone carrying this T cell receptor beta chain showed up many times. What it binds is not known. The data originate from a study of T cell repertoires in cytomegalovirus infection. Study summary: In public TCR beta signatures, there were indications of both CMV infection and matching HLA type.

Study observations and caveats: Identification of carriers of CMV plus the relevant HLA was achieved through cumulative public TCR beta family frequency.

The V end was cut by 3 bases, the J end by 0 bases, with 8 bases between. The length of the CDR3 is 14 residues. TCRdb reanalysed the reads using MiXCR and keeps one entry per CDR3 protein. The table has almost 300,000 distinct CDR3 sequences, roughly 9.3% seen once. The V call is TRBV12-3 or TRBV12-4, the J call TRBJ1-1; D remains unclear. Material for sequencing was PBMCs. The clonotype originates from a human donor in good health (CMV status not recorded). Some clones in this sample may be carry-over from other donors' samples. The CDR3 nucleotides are TGTGCCAGCAGTTTCGGGAGAGTGAACACTGAAGCTTTCTTT. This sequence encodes CASSFGRVNTEAFF.